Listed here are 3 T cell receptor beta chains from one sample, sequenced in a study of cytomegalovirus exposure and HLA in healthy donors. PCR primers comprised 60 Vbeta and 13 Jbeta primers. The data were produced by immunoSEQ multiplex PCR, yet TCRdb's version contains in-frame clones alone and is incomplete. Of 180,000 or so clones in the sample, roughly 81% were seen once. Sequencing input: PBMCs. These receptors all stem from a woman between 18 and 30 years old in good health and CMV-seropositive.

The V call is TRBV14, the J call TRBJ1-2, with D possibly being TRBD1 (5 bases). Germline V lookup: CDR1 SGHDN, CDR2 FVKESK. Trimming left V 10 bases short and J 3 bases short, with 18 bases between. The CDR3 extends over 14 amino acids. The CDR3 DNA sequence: TGTGCCACCGGGGTAAGGTGGGACTACTATGGCTACACCTTC. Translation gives CATGVRWDYYGYTF. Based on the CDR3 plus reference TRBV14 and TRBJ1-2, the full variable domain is EAGVTQFPSHSVIEKGQTVTLRCDPISGHDNLYWYRRVMGKEIKFLLHFVKESKQDESGMPNNRFLAERTGGTYSTLKVQPAELEDSGVYFCATGVRWDYYGYTFGSGTRLTVV.

Written as DNA, the CDR3 is TGTGCCAGCACCACAGGGGCTGGTGGTGAAAAACTGTTTTTT. This codes for CASTTGAGGEKLFF. The V call is TRBV5-6, the J call TRBJ1-4; 7 bases are shared with TRBD1. The CDR3 is 14 residues long. Germline V gene data show CDR1 as SGHDT and CDR2 as YYEEEE. With V trimmed by 6 bases and J by 7 bases, 9 bases remained unmatched.

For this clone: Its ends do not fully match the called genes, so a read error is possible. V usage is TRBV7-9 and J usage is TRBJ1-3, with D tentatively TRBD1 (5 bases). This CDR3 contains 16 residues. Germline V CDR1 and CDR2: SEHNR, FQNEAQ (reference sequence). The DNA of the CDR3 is TGTTCCAGCAGCTCTCACCCGGGGGGAGATGTCGACACCATATATTTT. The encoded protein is CSSSSHPGGDVDTIYF.